Below, 14 T cell receptor beta chains from the same sample are listed, as sequenced in a study of blood T cell repertoires in COVID-19. Repertoires were generated with immunoSEQ multiplex PCR, while TCRdb's copy carries only in-frame clones and drops some. The sample yields about 210,000 clones, just under 90% seen once. Source material: PBMCs or T cells enriched from blood (not recorded which). Receptors originate from a man between 25 and 39 years old who had recovered from COVID-19.

This chain connects TRBV10-1 to TRBJ1-1, with D perhaps matching TRBD1 (6 bases). Germline assignment: CDR1 WNHNN and CDR2 SYGVQD (reference sequence). V was clipped by 4 bases and J by 2 bases, with 14 bases between them. The CDR3 runs 15 residues. In DNA form, the CDR3 reads TGCGCCAGCAGTGTAGGACAGACGGGCAACACTGAAGCTTTCTTT. Protein: CASSVGQTGNTEAFF.

V is TRBV27 and J is TRBJ2-1, with TRBD1 matching 9 bases. The CDR3 covers 15 residues. Per the germline V gene, CDR1 is MNHEY and CDR2 is SMNVEV (reference sequence). Trimming at V came to 5 bases and at J to 4 bases, leaving 6 bases not matched to a gene. CDR3 in DNA: TGTGCCAGCAGTAGAAGGACAGGGGATTACAATGAGCAGTTCTTC. Its protein product is CASSRRTGDYNEQFF.

CDR3 region: CASSRIAVWETQYF. The CDR3, as DNA: TGTGCCAGCAGCCGAATTGCGGTTTGGGAGACCCAGTACTTC. The chain has TRBV7-9 and TRBJ2-5; no clear D gene. In germline, CDR1 is SEHNR, CDR2 FQNEAQ (reference sequence). CDR3 size: 14 residues. The V end was cut by 5 bases, the J end by 5 bases, with 15 bases between.

The genes are TRBV15 and TRBJ2-7; D may be TRBD1 (6 bases). Germline lookup yields CDR1 LNHNV and CDR2 YYDKDF (reference sequence). V was cut by 1 base and J by 3 bases, with 13 bases left in between. The length of the CDR3 is 15 residues. DNA of the CDR3: TGTGCCACCAGCAGAGTAACAGGGCAGCGCTACGAGCAGTACTTC. Amino acids: CATSRVTGQRYEQYF.

The chain recombines TRBV25-1 with TRBJ1-3, with D unclear. The CDR3 spans 15 residues. Germline V gene lookup returns CDR1 MGHDK and CDR2 SYGVNS. V was cut by 4 bases and J by 0 bases, with 10 bases left in between. The DNA for the CDR3 is TGTGCCAGCAGTGGAACAGCGGTCTCTGGAAACACCATATATTTT. This translates into CASSGTAVSGNTIYF.

The rearrangement uses TRBV12-5 and TRBJ2-2; 9 bases map to TRBD2. J lost 4 bases, V lost 5 bases, and 8 bases had no gene match. The CDR3 spans 16 residues. Germline V lookup: CDR1 LGHNT, CDR2 FRNRAP. As DNA, the CDR3 is TGTGCTAGTGGTCTGAGGACTAGCGAGGGCACCGGGGAGCTGTTTTTT. The encoded protein is CASGLRTSEGTGELFF.

The V gene is TRBV28, the J gene TRBJ2-7; possibly TRBD1 for D (6 bases). The CDR3 covers 14 residues. V was shortened by 5 bases and J by 3 bases, with 14 bases between the two germline ends. Germline lookup yields CDR1 MDHEN and CDR2 SYDVKM. The CDR3 nucleotides are TGTGCCAGCAGTGTCAGGGGTCCGATCTACGAGCAGTACTTC. It specifies CASSVRGPIYEQYF.

The V and J genes are TRBV5-1 and TRBJ2-3; 7 bases fit TRBD1. J gave up 4 bases and V 4 bases, and 6 bases lay outside the gene matches. CDR3 length: 14 residues. Germline-derived CDR1 and CDR2 are SGHRS and YFSETQ. As DNA, the CDR3 is TGCGCCAGCAGCATAAGGGGGCAGGCAGATACGCAGTATTTT. This translates into CASSIRGQADTQYF.

This chain joins TRBV7-2 and TRBJ1-6; 7 positions agree with TRBD1. The germline V gene encodes CDR1 SGHTA and CDR2 FQGNSA. V lost 5 bases, J lost 10 bases, and 8 bases stayed unmatched. CDR3 length equals 14 residues. CDR3 DNA: TGTGCCAGCAGCATAAGACAGGGACGCTCACCCCTCCACTTT. This sequence encodes CASSIRQGRSPLHF.

The chain has TRBV11-2 and TRBJ2-7; TRBD1 aligns across 9 bases. The ends lost 4 bases at V and 2 bases at J; junction bases unmatched: 9. The CDR3 length is 16 residues. Germline V lookup: CDR1 SGHAT, CDR2 FQNNGV. The CDR3: CASSSPAGTGPYEQYF. Here the CDR3 DNA reads TGTGCCAGCAGCTCCCCCGCCGGGACAGGGCCCTACGAGCAGTACTTC. Full variable domain (outside the CDR3, taken from reference TRBV11-2 and TRBJ2-7): EAGVAQSPRYKIIEKRQSVAFWCNPISGHATLYWYQQILGQGPKLLIQFQNNGVVDDSQLPKDRFSAERLKGVDSTLKIQPAKLEDSAVYLCASSSPAGTGPYEQYFGPGTRLTVT.

V usage is TRBV19 and J usage is TRBJ2-5; the match to TRBD2 covers 8 bases. The V gene's germline CDR1 is LNHDA and CDR2 SQIVND (reference sequence). J gave up 4 bases and V 7 bases, and 5 bases lay outside the gene matches. This CDR3 has 13 residues. CDR3 sequence: CASTGGARETQYF. The CDR3 DNA reads TGTGCCAGTACCGGGGGGGCCAGAGAGACCCAGTACTTC.

This clone was seen once. This chain links TRBV7-9 with TRBJ2-2, with TRBD1 matching over 7 bases. The germline V gene encodes CDR1 SEHNR and CDR2 FQNEAQ (reference sequence). The CDR3 consists of 15 residues. With 5 bases clipped from V and 1 base from J, the junction kept 4 bases outside the gene matches. The CDR3 DNA sequence: TGTGCCAGCAGCCATACAGGGGAGAACACCGGGGAGCTGTTTTTT. It codes for CASSHTGENTGELFF.

This chain uses TRBV30 with TRBJ1-2; no reliable D call. Germline CDR1 reads GTSNPN; CDR2 reads SVGIG (reference sequence). The CDR3 is 12 residues long. Trimming took off 1 base at V and 1 base at J, with 4 bases between the two ends. This chain's CDR3 is CAWSGGNYGYTF. The CDR3 region has the DNA TGTGCCTGGAGTGGCGGTAACTATGGCTACACCTTC.

The gene calls are TRBV2 and TRBJ1-1, with no clear D. Per germline, CDR1 SNHLY and CDR2 FYNNEI. Between the trimmed V and J ends, which lost 7 bases and 4 bases, there was a span of 16 bases. CDR3 length equals 14 residues. In nucleotides, the CDR3 is TGTGCCAGCAATTTACGCCCTGAGAGCACTGAAGCTTTCTTT. Translation gives CASNLRPESTEAFF. Full variable domain (rest looked up from reference TRBV2 and TRBJ1-1): EPEVTQTPSHQVTQMGQEVILRCVPISNHLYFYWYRQILGQKVEFLVSFYNNEISEKSEIFDDQFSVERPDGSNFTLKIRSTKLEDSAMYFCASNLRPESTEAFFGQGTRLTVV.